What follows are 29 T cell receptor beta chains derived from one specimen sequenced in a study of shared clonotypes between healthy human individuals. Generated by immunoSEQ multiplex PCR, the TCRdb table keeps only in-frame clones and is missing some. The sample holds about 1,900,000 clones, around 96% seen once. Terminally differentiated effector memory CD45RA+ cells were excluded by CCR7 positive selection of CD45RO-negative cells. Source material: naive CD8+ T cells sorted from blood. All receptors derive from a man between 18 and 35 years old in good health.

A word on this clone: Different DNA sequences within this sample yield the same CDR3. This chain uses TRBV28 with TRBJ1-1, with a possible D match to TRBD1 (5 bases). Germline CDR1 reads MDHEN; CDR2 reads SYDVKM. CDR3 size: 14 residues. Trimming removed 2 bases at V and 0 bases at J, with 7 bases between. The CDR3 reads CASSLRGMNTEAFF. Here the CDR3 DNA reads TGTGCCAGCAGTTTAAGGGGCATGAACACTGAAGCTTTCTTT. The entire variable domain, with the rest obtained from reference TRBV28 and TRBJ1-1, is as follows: DVKVTQSSRYLVKRTGEKVFLECVQDMDHENMFWYRQDPGLGLRLIYFSYDVKMKEKGDIPEGYSVSREKKERFSLILESASTNQTSMYLCASSLRGMNTEAFFGQGTRLTVV.

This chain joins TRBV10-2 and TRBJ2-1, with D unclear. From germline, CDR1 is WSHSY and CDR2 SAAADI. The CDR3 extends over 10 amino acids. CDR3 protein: CATDGNEQFF. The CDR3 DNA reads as TGCGCAACCGACGGGAATGAGCAGTTCTTC.

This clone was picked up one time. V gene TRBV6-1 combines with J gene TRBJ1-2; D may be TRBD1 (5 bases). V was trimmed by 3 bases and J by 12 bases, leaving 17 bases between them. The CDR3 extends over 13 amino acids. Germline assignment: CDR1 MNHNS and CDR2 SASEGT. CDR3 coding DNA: TGTGCCAGCAGTGATAGCAGGGCAGTGATCGACACCTTC. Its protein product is CASSDSRAVIDTF.

DNA of the CDR3: TGCGCCAGCAGCGCCCGGACTGGCCCATTCTACGAGCAGTACTTC. The encoded protein is CASSARTGPFYEQYF. V gene TRBV4-1 combines with J gene TRBJ2-7; TRBD2 is a possible D gene (5 bases). Trimming cost V 5 bases and J 3 bases, with 17 bases left between them. CDR1 MGHRA and CDR2 YSYEKL come from the germline V gene. This CDR3 comprises 15 residues.

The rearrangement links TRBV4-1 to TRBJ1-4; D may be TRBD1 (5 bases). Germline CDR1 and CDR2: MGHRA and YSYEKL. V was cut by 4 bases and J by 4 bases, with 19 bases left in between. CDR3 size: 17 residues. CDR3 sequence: CASSPREGSHLNEKLFF. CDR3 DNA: TGCGCCAGCAGCCCCCGGGAGGGGTCTCATCTTAATGAAAAACTGTTTTTT.

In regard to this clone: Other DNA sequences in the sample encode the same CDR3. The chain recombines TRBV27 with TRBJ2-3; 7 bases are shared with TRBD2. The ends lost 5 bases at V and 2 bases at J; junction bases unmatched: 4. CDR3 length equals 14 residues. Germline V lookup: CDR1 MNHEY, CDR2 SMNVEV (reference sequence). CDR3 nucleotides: TGTGCCAGCAGTCTCCGGGAGGACACAGATACGCAGTATTTT. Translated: CASSLREDTDTQYF.

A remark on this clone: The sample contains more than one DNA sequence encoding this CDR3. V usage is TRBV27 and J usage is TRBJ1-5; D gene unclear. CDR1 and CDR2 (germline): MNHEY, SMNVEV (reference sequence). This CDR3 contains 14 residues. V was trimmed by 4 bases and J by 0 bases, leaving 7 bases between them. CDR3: CASSSRYSNQPQHF. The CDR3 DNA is TGTGCCAGCAGTTCCCGGTATAGCAATCAGCCCCAGCATTTT.

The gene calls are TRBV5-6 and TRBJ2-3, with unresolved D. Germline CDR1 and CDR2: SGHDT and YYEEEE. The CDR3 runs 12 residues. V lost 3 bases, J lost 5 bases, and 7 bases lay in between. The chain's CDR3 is CASSWTGDTQYF. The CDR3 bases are TGTGCCAGCAGCTGGACGGGAGATACGCAGTATTTT.

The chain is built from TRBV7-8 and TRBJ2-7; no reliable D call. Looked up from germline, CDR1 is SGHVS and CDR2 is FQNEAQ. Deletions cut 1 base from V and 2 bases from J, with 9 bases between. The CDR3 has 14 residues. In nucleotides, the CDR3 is TGTGCCAGCAGCTTAGGCGAAAACACCTACGAGCAGTACTTC. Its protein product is CASSLGENTYEQYF.

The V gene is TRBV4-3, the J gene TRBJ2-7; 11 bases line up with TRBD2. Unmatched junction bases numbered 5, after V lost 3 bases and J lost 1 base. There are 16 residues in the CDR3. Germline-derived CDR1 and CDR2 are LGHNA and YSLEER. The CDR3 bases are TGCGCCAGCAGCCAGGGTATAGCGGGAGGGTCCTACGAGCAGTACTTC. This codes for CASSQGIAGGSYEQYF.

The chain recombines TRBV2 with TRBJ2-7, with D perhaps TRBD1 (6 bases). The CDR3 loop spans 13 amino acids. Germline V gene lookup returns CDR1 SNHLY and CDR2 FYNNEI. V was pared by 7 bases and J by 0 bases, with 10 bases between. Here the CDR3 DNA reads TGTGCCAGCACCTCGGACAGCTCCTACGAGCAGTACTTC. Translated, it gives CASTSDSSYEQYF.

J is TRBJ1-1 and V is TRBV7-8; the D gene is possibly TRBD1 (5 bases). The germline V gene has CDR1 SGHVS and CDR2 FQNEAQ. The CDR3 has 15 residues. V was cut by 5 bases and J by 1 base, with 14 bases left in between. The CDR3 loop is CASSLSGTGNTEAFF. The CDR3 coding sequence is TGTGCCAGCAGCCTCTCAGGGACGGGGAACACTGAAGCTTTCTTT.

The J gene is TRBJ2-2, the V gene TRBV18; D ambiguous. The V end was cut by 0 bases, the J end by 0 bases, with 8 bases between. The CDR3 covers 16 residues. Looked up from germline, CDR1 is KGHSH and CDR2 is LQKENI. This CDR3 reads CASSPPLGTNTGELFF. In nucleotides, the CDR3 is TGTGCCAGCTCACCACCTTTAGGAACGAACACCGGGGAGCTGTTTTTT.

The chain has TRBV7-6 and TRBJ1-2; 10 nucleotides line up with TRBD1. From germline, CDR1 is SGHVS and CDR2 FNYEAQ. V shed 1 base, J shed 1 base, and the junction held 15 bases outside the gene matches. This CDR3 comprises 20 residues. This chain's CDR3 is CASSLETVAGTGDYNYGYTF. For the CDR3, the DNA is TGTGCCAGCAGCTTAGAAACTGTGGCCGGGACAGGGGATTATAACTATGGCTACACCTTC.

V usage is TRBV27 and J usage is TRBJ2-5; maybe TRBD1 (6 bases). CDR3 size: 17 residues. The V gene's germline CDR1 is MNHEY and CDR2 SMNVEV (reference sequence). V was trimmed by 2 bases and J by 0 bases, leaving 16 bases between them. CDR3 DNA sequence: TGTGCCAGCAGTTTACTTGCAGGGGCCGGCAACCAAGAGACCCAGTACTTC. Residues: CASSLLAGAGNQETQYF.

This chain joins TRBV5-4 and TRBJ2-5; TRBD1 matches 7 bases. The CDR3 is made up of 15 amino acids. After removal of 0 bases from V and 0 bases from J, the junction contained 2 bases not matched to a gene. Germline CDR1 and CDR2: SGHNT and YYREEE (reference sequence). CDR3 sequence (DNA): TGTGCCAGCAGCTTGGCCGACAGGGACCAAGAGACCCAGTACTTC. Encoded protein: CASSLADRDQETQYF.

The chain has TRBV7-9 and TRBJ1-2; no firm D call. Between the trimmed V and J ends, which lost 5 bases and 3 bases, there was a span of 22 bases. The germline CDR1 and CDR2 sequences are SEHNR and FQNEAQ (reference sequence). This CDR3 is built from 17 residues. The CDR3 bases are TGTGCCAGCAGCCCCCCGCGAGGCTCCCAGGTCCACTATGGCTACACCTTC. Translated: CASSPPRGSQVHYGYTF.

In nucleotides, the CDR3 is TGTGCCAGCAGTGAAGTCGACGGCTCCTACGAGCAGTACTTC. Translating gives CASSEVDGSYEQYF. This sequence joins TRBV6-1 and TRBJ2-7; D remains unclear. This CDR3 is built from 14 residues. Germline V CDR1 and CDR2: MNHNS, SASEGT. V was pared by 1 base and J by 0 bases, with 7 bases between.

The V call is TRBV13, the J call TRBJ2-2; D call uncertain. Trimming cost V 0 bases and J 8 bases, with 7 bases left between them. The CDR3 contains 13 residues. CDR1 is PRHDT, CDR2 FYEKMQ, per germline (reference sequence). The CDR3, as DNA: TGTGCCAGCAGCTTAGGCTTCCCAGGGGAGCTGTTTTTT. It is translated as CASSLGFPGELFF.

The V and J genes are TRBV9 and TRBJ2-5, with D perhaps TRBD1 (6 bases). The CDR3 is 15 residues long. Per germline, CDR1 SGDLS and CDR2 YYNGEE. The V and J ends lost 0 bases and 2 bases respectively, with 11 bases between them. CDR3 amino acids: CASSVVGQMQETQYF. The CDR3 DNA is TGTGCCAGCAGCGTAGTGGGACAAATGCAAGAGACCCAGTACTTC.

CDR3 sequence: CASGYWDRVNTEAFF. CDR3 nucleotides: TGTGCCAGCGGATACTGGGACAGGGTGAACACTGAAGCTTTCTTT. The chain carries TRBV5-6 and TRBJ1-1, with 9 bases matching TRBD1. The trim removed 7 bases at V and 0 bases at J, leaving 7 bases unmatched. The germline V gene has CDR1 SGHDT and CDR2 YYEEEE. There are 15 residues in the CDR3.

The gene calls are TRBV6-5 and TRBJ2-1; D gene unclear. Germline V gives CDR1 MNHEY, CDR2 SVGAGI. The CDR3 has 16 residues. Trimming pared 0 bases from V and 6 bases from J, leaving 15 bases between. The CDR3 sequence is CASSYSSVANTNEQFF. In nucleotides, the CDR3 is TGTGCCAGCAGTTACTCGTCGGTAGCCAATACCAATGAGCAGTTCTTC.

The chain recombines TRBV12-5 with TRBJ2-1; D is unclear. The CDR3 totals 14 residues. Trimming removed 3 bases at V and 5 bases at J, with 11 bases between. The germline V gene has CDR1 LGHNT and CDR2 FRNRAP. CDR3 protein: CASGFALNDNEQFF. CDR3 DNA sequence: TGTGCTAGTGGTTTTGCTCTCAATGACAATGAGCAGTTCTTC.

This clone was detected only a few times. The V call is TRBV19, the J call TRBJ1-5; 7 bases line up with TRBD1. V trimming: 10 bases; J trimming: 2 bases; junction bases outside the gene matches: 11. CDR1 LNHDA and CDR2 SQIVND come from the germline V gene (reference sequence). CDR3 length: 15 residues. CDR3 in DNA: TGTGCCACCTCGACAGGGTGGGATCGCAATCAGCCCCAGCATTTT. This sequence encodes CATSTGWDRNQPQHF.

CDR3 bases: TGTGCCAGCAGCTCACCGGGACTTGCCACCGGGGAGCTGTTTTTT. Its translation: CASSSPGLATGELFF. The chain couples TRBV9 to TRBJ2-2, with a weak D call TRBD2 (6 bases). Trimming stripped 4 bases from V and 4 bases from J, with 14 bases between. There are 15 residues in the CDR3. Germline V gene data show CDR1 as SGDLS and CDR2 as YYNGEE.

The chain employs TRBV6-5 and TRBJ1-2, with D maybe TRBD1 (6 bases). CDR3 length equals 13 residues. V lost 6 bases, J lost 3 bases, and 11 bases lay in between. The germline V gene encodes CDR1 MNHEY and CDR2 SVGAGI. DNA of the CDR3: TGTGCCAGCAGCTGGGACATCGACTATGGCTACACCTTC. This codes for CASSWDIDYGYTF.

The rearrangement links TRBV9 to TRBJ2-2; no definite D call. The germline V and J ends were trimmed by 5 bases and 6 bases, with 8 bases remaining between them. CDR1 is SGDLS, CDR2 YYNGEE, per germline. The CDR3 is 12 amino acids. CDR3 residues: CASSGVAGELFF. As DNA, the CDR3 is TGTGCCAGCAGTGGGGTGGCCGGGGAGCTGTTTTTT.

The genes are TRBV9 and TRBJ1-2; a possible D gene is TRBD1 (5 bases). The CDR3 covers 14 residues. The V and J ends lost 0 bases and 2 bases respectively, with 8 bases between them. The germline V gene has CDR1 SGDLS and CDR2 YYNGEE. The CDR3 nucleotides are TGTGCCAGCAGCGTAGGGAAGGGGAACTATGGCTACACCTTC. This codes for CASSVGKGNYGYTF.

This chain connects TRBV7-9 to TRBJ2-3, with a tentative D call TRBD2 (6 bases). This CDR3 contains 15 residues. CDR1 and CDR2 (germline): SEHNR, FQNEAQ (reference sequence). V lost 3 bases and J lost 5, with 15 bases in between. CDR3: CASSLLRGDEDTQYF. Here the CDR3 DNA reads TGTGCCAGCAGCTTGTTACGCGGGGATGAAGATACGCAGTATTTT.